One and the same sample provided the 10 T cell receptor beta chains below, sequenced in a study of T cells in Graves' hyperthyroidism and ophthalmopathy (dated by TCRdb to the late 2010s). The method was multiplex PCR. Sequencing used an Illumina HiSeq 2000. Amplification of TCR beta CDR3 regions was carried out from RNA transcripts. A first-round RT-PCR of the TCR CDR3 used the HTBI primer set with the Qiagen OneStep RT-PCR kit. The raw public data were reprocessed by TCRdb itself: fastp quality trimming at Q25, MiXCR clonotype calling, in-frame beta chains only. CDR3 protein duplicates are merged, each entry listing the most common genes and DNA. For this sample there are 650,000 to 750,000 distinct CDR3 sequences; about 15% appear just once. Roughly 10% of the sample is taken by the ten largest. The sequencing sample was made of blood. Every receptor here comes from a young woman with Graves' hyperthyroidism.

The chain links TRBV19 to TRBJ2-7; TRBD2 agrees at 9 bases. Per the germline V gene, CDR1 is LNHDA and CDR2 is SQIVND (reference sequence). V lost 1 base, J lost 4 bases, and 5 bases stayed unmatched. This CDR3 has 15 amino acids. The CDR3 is CASSIGLAEYYEQYF. CDR3 nucleotide sequence: TGTGCCAGTAGTATAGGACTAGCGGAATATTACGAGCAGTACTTC.

This clonotype was picked up a small number of times. This chain uses TRBV6-9 with TRBJ2-1, with 10 bases fitting TRBD2. Trimming took 4 bases from V and 4 from J; bases not matched to a gene: 10. The germline V gene has CDR1 MNHGY and CDR2 SVAAGI. This CDR3 is 17 amino acids long. The CDR3 reads CASSSLLLAGAYNEQFF. In DNA, the CDR3 is TGTGCCAGCAGTTCCCTCCTCCTAGCGGGAGCTTACAATGAGCAGTTCTTC.

In its sample, this clonotype was seen once. The chain employs TRBV6-5 and TRBJ2-1; 8 bases are shared with TRBD1. With V trimmed by 4 bases and J by 4 bases, 6 bases remained unmatched. The CDR3 is made up of 15 amino acids. Germline V gene sequence: CDR1 MNHEY, CDR2 SVGAGI. The CDR3 DNA is TGTGCCAGCAGTTGGGGGACAGGTCTTTACAATGAGCAGTTCTTC. Translation gives CASSWGTGLYNEQFF.

This clonotype was counted only a few times. The chain couples TRBV13 to TRBJ2-1, with a tentative D call TRBD1 (6 bases). The germline CDR1 and CDR2 sequences are PRHDT and FYEKMQ (reference sequence). V shed 0 bases and J shed 3 bases, with 9 bases lying between them. The CDR3 extends over 15 amino acids. The chain's CDR3 is CASSLGGDNYNEQFF. The CDR3 region has the DNA TGTGCCAGCAGCTTAGGGGGGGACAACTACAATGAGCAGTTCTTC. The whole variable domain, remainder taken from reference TRBV13 and TRBJ2-1, is AAGVIQSPRHLIKEKRETATLKCYPIPRHDTVYWYQQGPGQDPQFLISFYEKMQSDKGSIPDRFSAQQFSDYHSELNMSSLELGDSALYFCASSLGGDNYNEQFFGPGTRLTVL.

This clonotype was observed a few times. V and J are TRBV6-1 and TRBJ2-2; TRBD2 aligns across 8 bases. V dropped 7 bases and J dropped 7; count of bases not matched to a gene: 8. Germline-derived CDR1 and CDR2 are MNHNS and SASEGT. The CDR3 is 14 residues long. CDR3 nucleotide sequence: TGTGCCAGCACCCCGGGGGGGGCGGTCGGGGAGCTGTTTTTT. Its translation: CASTPGGAVGELFF.

This clonotype was recorded a few times. The chain has TRBV15 and TRBJ2-7; D uncertain. The V gene lost 0 bases and the J gene lost 5 bases, with 5 bases spanning the gap. The CDR3 spans 12 residues. The V gene's germline CDR1 is LNHNV and CDR2 YYDKDF (reference sequence). CDR3 region: CATSREGDEQYF. CDR3 DNA sequence: TGTGCCACCAGCAGAGAAGGAGACGAGCAGTACTTC.

In this sample, this clonotype turned up a few times. CDR3 sequence (DNA): TGTGCCAGCACCTCGTGGGGACAGAACACTGAAGCTTTCTTT. Encoded protein: CASTSWGQNTEAFF. V usage is TRBV7-8 and J usage is TRBJ1-1; TRBD1 is a possible D gene (6 bases). This CDR3 comprises 14 residues. Germline CDR1 and CDR2: SGHVS and FQNEAQ. Trimming cost V 7 bases and J 1 base, with 13 bases left between them. Variable domain in full (rest from reference TRBV7-8 and TRBJ1-1): GAGVSQSPRYKVAKRGQDVALRCDPISGHVSLFWYQQALGQGPEFLTYFQNEAQLDKSGLPSDRFFAERPEGSVSTLKIQRTQQEDSAVYLCASTSWGQNTEAFFGQGTRLTVV.

This clonotype was counted a few times. The chain couples TRBV7-2 to TRBJ2-2, with 7 bases matching TRBD1. This CDR3 has 17 amino acids. The germline V gene has CDR1 SGHTA and CDR2 FQGNSA. Unmatched junction bases numbered 8, after V lost 3 bases and J lost 1 base. CDR3 sequence reads: CASSFRSDRVNTGELFF. CDR3 sequence (DNA): TGTGCCAGCAGCTTTCGATCTGACAGGGTGAACACCGGGGAGCTGTTTTTT.

This clonotype was seen at least ten times. The V and J genes are TRBV7-2 and TRBJ2-7; 14 bases align to TRBD2. CDR1 and CDR2 from the germline V gene are SGHTA and FQGNSA. The CDR3 has 17 residues. Losses at the gene ends were 5 bases for V and 5 bases for J; bases not matched to a gene: 11. The CDR3 nucleotides are TGTGCCAGCAGCCCTAGCTTACGGGGACTAGCGGGAGACGAGCAGTACTTC. This translates into CASSPSLRGLAGDEQYF.

This clonotype was seen at least ten times. The chain uses TRBV4-3 and TRBJ2-7; tentatively, D is TRBD1 (5 bases). Deletions cut 4 bases from V and 3 bases from J, with 16 bases between. Germline V lookup: CDR1 LGHNA, CDR2 YSLEER. The CDR3 is made up of 15 amino acids. The CDR3, as DNA: TGCGCCAGCAGCCGATCCAGGACACGGCGCTACGAGCAGTACTTC. It translates to CASSRSRTRRYEQYF.